The present T cell receptor (beta chain) was sequenced within a study of cytomegalovirus exposure and HLA in healthy donors. Germline trimming cut 4 bases from V and 6 bases from J; bases unmatched to any gene: 9. In germline, CDR1 is SGHRS, CDR2 YFSETQ. The CDR3 is made up of 14 amino acids. Regarding the study as a whole: A later analysis found first-cohort TCR clusters tended to co-occur in the 120 validation repertoires. The study listed 164 cytomegalovirus-associated TCR beta chains.

With regard to this clone: Its target is not known.

Sequenced by immunoSEQ multiplex PCR; TCRdb stores in-frame clones only, minus some. The data show 50,000 to 80,000 clones, around 89% seen once. The clonotype comes from a woman aged 18-29 years in good health and CMV-seronegative. The chain is built from TRBV5-1 and TRBJ2-7; 8 positions match TRBD2. The material sequenced was PBMCs. CDR3 amino acids: CASSPGGGRSEQYF. The CDR3, as DNA: TGCGCCAGCAGCCCCGGGGGGGGTAGGTCCGAGCAGTACTTC.